This is a list of T cell receptor beta chains from one sample in a study of Tregs in tolerant kidney transplant recipients. Profiled with immunoSEQ multiplex PCR; TCRdb holds only in-frame clones, not every one. The repertoire holds tens of thousands of clones, with roughly 93% as singletons. The sequenced sample was CD4+ T cells from blood, obtained before the transplant. Every receptor here comes from a human donor who received a combined kidney and bone marrow transplant. CDR3s include the opening cysteine and the closing phenylalanine or tryptophan. The D gene is left open where the match is weak. A row's size may be missing; if present it is once, few, many or a size class.

TRBV7-9,TRBJ1-1,.,.,TGTGCCAGCAGCCACGGGACTGCCAGGACTGAAGCTTTCTTT,CASSHGTARTEAFF
TRBV6-6,TRBJ1-4,.,.,TGTGCCAGCAGGAAAAGCAAGCCTAATGAAAAACTGTTTTTT,CASRKSKPNEKLFF
TRBV6-5,TRBJ2-3,.,.,TGTGCCAGCAGTTTCCCCTGGGCCACAGATACGCAGTATTTT,CASSFPWATDTQYF
TRBV5-4,TRBJ2-3,TRBD2,.,TGTGCCAGCAGCAAGGAGCGGGAATCCACAGATACGCAGTATTTT,CASSKERESTDTQYF
TRBV5-1,TRBJ2-3,.,.,TGCGCCAGCAGTCACGGTAGCACAGATACGCAGTATTTT,CASSHGSTDTQYF
TRBV19,TRBJ1-3,.,few,TGTGCCAGTAGTATTCCAGGGATCGGAAACACCATATATTTT,CASSIPGIGNTIYF
TRBV2,TRBJ1-4,.,few,TGTGCCAGCAGCCCCAATACGGGGGGCGAAAAACTGTTTTTT,CASSPNTGGEKLFF
TRBV9,TRBJ2-1,TRBD2,once,TGTGCCAGCAGCTCACTAGCGGGAGTTTTGAATGAGCAGTTCTTC,CASSSLAGVLNEQFF
TRBV7-9,TRBJ1-1,.,.,TGTGCCAGCAGCTTAGTAGAGAGCACTGAAGCTTTCTTT,CASSLVESTEAFF
TRBV11-2,TRBJ2-1,TRBD2,.,TGTGCCAGCAGCCCCACGTTGCGGGAGGGGTTCTTC,CASSPTLREGFF
TRBV27,TRBJ1-1,TRBD1,once,TGTGCCAGCAGTTTGGGGGACAGGGCCACTGAAGCTTTCTTT,CASSLGDRATEAFF
TRBV7-9,TRBJ1-1,.,.,TGTGCCAGCAGCTTAGCGTTGACAGTGGAAGAAGCTTTCTTT,CASSLALTVEEAFF
TRBV5-1,TRBJ1-4,.,.,TGCGCCAGCAGCTTGGACGGGAGGCCTAATGAAAAACTGTTTTTT,CASSLDGRPNEKLFF
TRBV15,TRBJ2-3,.,.,TGTGCCACCAGCCGAGTTCCAGGGTGGGTGGATACGCAGTATTTT,CATSRVPGWVDTQYF
TRBV18,TRBJ1-4,.,.,TGTGCCAGCTCACACAGGGCAACTAATGAAAAACTGTTTTTT,CASSHRATNEKLFF
TRBV30,TRBJ1-2,.,.,TGTGCCTGGAGTGAAATAGATGGCTACACCTTC,CAWSEIDGYTF
TRBV6-6,TRBJ1-2,.,.,TGTGCCAGCAGCCTAACAGCTAACTATGGCTACACCTTC,CASSLTANYGYTF
TRBV29-1,TRBJ2-3,TRBD2,.,TGCAGCGTTGTCCTAGGGACTAGCGGCCACACAGATACGCAGTATTTT,CSVVLGTSGHTDTQYF
TRBV6-6,TRBJ1-4,.,.,TGTGCCAGTTCCTCCCGGGGATCTGCAACTAATGAAAAACTGTTTTTT,CASSSRGSATNEKLFF
TRBV5-1,TRBJ2-1,TRBD2,.,TGCGCCAGCAGCTTCCCTAGCGGGGGAAGCTCCTACAATGAGCAGTTCTTC,CASSFPSGGSSYNEQFF
TRBV7-7,TRBJ2-5,.,few,TGTGCCAGCAGCCCCCAGCCGGGAGAGGAGACCCAGTACTTC,CASSPQPGEETQYF
TRBV5-1,TRBJ2-3,TRBD1,.,TGCGCCAGCAGCTCCACAGGGGGCACAGATACGCAGTATTTT,CASSSTGGTDTQYF
TRBV28,TRBJ2-7,.,.,TGTGCCAGCACCACTGGAGGGCGGGACTACGAGCAGTACTTC,CASTTGGRDYEQYF
TRBV29-1,TRBJ1-1,.,.,TGCAGCGCAGCCCAGGGGCTGAACACTGAAGCTTTCTTT,CSAAQGLNTEAFF
TRBV28,TRBJ2-7,.,.,TGTGCCAGCAGCAAAACGGTGGTCTACGAGCAGTACTTC,CASSKTVVYEQYF